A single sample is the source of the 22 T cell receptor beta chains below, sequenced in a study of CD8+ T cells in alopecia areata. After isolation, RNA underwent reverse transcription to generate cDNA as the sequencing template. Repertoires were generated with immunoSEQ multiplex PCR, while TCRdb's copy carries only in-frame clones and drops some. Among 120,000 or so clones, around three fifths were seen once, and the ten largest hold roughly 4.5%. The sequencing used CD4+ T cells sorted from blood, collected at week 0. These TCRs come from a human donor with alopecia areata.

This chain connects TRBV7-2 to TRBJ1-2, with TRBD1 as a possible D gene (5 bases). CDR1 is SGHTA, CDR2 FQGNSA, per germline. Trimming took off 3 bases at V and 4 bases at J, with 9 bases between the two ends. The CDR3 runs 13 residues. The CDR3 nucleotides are TGTGCCAGCAGCTTCAGGGAGACCTATGGCTACACCTTC. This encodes CASSFRETYGYTF. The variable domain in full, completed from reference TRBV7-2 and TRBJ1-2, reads GAGVSQSPSNKVTEKGKDVELRCDPISGHTALYWYRQSLGQGLEFLIYFQGNSAPDKSGLPSDRFSAERTGGSVSTLTIQRTQQEDSAVYLCASSFRETYGYTFGSGTRLTVV.

The CDR3 is CATRGDSGANVLTF. CDR3 coding DNA: TGTGCCACTCGAGGGGACTCTGGGGCCAACGTCCTGACTTTC. The rearrangement joins TRBV10-3 to TRBJ2-6, with D possibly called TRBD1 or TRBD2 (5 bases each). The CDR3 loop spans 14 amino acids. Germline CDR1 reads ENHRY; CDR2 reads SYGVKD. V gave up 10 bases and J gave up 0 bases, with 10 bases separating them.

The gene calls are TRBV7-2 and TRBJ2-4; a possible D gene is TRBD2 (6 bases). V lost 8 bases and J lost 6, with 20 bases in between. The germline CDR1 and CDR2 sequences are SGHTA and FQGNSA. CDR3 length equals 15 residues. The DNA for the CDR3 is TGTGCCAGCGGAACCCAAGGAGGTAGCGGAAACATTCAGTACTTC. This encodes CASGTQGGSGNIQYF.

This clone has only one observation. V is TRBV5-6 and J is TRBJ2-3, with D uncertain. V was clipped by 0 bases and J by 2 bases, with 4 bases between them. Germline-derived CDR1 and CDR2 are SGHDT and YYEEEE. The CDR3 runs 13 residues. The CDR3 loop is CASSLAPTDTQYF. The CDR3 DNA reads TGTGCCAGCAGCTTGGCCCCCACAGATACGCAGTATTTT.

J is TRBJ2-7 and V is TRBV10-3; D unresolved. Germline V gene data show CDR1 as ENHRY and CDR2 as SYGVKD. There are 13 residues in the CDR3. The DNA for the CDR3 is TGTGCTCCCAGCTCCGGGCCCTCCTACGAGCAGTACTTC. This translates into CAPSSGPSYEQYF.

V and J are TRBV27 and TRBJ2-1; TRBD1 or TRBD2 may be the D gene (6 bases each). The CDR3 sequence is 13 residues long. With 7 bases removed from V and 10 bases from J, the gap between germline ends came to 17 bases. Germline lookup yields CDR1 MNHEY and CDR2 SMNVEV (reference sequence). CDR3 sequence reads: CASMSGAGREQFF. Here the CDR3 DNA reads TGTGCCAGCATGTCAGGGGCGGGGCGGGAGCAGTTCTTC.

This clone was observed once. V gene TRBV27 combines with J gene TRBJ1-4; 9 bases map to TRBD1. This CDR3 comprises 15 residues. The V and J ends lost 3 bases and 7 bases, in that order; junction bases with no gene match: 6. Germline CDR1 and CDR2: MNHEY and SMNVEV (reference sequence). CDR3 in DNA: TGTGCCAGCAGTTTGTCCGGGACAGGGCGTGAAAAACTGTTTTTT. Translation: CASSLSGTGREKLFF.

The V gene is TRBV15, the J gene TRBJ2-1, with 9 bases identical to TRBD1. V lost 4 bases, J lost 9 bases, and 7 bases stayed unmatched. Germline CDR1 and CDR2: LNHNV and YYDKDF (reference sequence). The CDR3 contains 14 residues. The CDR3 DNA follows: TGTGCCACCAGCACCCGGACAGGGGAGGTTGAGCAGTTCTTC. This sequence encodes CATSTRTGEVEQFF.

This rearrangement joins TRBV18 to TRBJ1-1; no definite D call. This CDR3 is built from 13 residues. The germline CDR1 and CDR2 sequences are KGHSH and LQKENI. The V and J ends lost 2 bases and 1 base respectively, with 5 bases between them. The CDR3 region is CASSPAGNTEAFF. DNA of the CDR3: TGTGCCAGCTCACCAGCAGGGAACACTGAAGCTTTCTTT.

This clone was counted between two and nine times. In DNA, the CDR3 is TGCGCCAGCAGCCCCAACCACTACGAGCAGTACTTC. Its protein product is CASSPNHYEQYF. This rearrangement joins TRBV4-1 to TRBJ2-7; D remains ambiguous. Deletions cut 4 bases from V and 3 bases from J, with 7 bases between. The germline V gene encodes CDR1 MGHRA and CDR2 YSYEKL. The CDR3 length is 12 residues.

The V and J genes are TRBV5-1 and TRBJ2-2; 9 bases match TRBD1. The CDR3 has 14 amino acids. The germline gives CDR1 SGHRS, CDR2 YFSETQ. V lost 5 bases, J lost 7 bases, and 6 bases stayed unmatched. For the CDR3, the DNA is TGCGCCAGCAGAAGGGGACAGGGAGGCGGGGAGCTGTTTTTT. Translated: CASRRGQGGGELFF. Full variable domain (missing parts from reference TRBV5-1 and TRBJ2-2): KAGVTQTPRYLIKTRGQQVTLSCSPISGHRSVSWYQQTPGQGLQFLFEYFSETQRNKGNFPGRFSGRQFSNSRSEMNVSTLELGDSALYLCASRRGQGGGELFFGEGSRLTVL.

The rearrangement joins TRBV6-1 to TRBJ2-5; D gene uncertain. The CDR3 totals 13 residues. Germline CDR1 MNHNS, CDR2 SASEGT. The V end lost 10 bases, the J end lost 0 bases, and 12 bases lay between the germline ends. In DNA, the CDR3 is TGTGCCACAGCAGAGCCGTACCAAGAGACCCAGTACTTC. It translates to CATAEPYQETQYF.

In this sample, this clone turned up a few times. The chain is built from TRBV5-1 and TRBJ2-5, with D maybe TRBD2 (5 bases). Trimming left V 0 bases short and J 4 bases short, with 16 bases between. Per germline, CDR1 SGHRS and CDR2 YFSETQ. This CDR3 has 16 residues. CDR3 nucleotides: TGCGCCAGCAGCTTGGAGTTTCGGGGAATCGGAGAGACCCAGTACTTC. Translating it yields CASSLEFRGIGETQYF.

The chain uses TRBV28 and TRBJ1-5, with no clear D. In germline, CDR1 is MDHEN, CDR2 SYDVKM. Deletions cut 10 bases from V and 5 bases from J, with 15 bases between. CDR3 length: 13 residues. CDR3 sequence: CATGKESHQPQHF. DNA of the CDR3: TGTGCCACAGGAAAAGAAAGTCATCAGCCCCAGCATTTT. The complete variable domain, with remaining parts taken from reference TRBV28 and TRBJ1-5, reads DVKVTQSSRYLVKRTGEKVFLECVQDMDHENMFWYRQDPGLGLRLIYFSYDVKMKEKGDIPEGYSVSREKKERFSLILESASTNQTSMYLCATGKESHQPQHFGDGTRLSIL.

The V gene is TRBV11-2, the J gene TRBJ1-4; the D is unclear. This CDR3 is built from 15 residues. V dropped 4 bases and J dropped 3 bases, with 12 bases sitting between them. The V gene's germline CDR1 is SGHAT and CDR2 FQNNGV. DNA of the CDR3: TGTGCCAGCAGCTGGAACAGAGGGCCTAATGAAAAACTGTTTTTT. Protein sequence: CASSWNRGPNEKLFF.

CDR3 protein: CASSLSKGAGNYGYTF. The CDR3, as DNA: TGTGCCAGCAGTTTATCGAAGGGGGCAGGAAACTATGGCTACACCTTC. The V call is TRBV27, the J call TRBJ1-2, with 7 bases that match TRBD1. The V segment lost 0 bases and the J segment 2 bases; nucleotides outside the gene matches: 6. Per germline, CDR1 MNHEY and CDR2 SMNVEV (reference sequence). This CDR3 has 16 residues.

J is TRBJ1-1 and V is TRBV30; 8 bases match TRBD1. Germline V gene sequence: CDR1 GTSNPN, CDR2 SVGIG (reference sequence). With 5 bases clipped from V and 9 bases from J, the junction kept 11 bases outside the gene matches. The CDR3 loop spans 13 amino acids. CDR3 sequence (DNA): TGTGCCTGGTCCGGACAGGGAAAAGGCAAAGCTTTCTTT. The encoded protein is CAWSGQGKGKAFF. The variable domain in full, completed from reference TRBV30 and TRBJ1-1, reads SQTIHQWPATLVQPVGSPLSLECTVEGTSNPNLYWYRQAAGRGLQLLFYSVGIGQISSEVPQNLSASRPQDRQFILSSKKLLLSDSGFYLCAWSGQGKGKAFFGQGTRLTVV.

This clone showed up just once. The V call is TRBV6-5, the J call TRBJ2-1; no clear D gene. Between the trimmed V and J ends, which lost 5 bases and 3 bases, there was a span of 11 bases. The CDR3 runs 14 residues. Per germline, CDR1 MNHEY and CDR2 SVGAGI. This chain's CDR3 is CASSPIARYNEQFF. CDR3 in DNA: TGTGCCAGCAGTCCAATAGCCCGCTACAATGAGCAGTTCTTC.

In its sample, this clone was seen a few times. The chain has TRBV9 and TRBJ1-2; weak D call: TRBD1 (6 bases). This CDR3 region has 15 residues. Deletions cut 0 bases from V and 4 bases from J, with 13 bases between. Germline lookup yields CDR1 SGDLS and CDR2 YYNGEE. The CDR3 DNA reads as TGTGCCAGCAGCGTAGGATTGGACAGATCCTATGGCTACACCTTC. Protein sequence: CASSVGLDRSYGYTF.

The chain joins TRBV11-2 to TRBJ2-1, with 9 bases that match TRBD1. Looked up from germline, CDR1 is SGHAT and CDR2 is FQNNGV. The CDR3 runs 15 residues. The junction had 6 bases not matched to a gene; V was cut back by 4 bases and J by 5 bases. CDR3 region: CASSYTGGRDNEQFF. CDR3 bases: TGTGCCAGCAGCTACACAGGGGGCCGGGACAATGAGCAGTTCTTC.

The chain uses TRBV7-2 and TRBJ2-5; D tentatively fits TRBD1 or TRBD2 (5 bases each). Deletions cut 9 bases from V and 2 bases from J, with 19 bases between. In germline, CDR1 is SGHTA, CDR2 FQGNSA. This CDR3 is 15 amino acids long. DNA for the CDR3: TGTGCCAGGAGACGGTCGGGACCAACGCAAGAGACCCAGTACTTC. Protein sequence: CARRRSGPTQETQYF.

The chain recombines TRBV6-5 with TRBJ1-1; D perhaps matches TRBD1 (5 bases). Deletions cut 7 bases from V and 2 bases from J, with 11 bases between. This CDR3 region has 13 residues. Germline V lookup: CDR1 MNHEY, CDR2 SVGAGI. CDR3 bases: TGTGCCAGCAACAGGCGGGTTAACACTGAAGCTTTCTTT. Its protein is CASNRRVNTEAFF.